This is a list of T cell receptor beta chains from one sample in a study of T-cell memory formation after mild COVID-19. TCRdb passed the 5' RACE reads through MiXCR, listing each CDR3 protein once. The repertoire holds over 120,000 distinct CDR3 sequences, with about 6% as singletons. What was sequenced was PBMCs or a T cell subset sorted from them (not recorded which). These receptors came from an adult woman who had mild COVID-19 (a few samples of this study predate the infection). Cell type and time point are not known. The CDR3 runs from the conserved cysteine through the conserved F or W. The D gene is left open where the match is weak. Clone size is given for some rows only: seen once, a few or many times, or a class if the clone is expanded.

D gene | clone size | J gene | V gene | CDR3 protein | CDR3 DNA
TRBD2 | many | TRBJ2-1 | TRBV12-3/TRBV12-4 | CASKVRQRDWVQFF | TGTGCCAGCAAGGTACGCCAGCGGGATTGGGTGCAGTTCTTC
TRBD2 | - | TRBJ2-7 | TRBV7-6 | CASTTGTSGIGQYF | TGTGCCAGCACCACCGGGACTAGCGGGATCGGGCAGTACTTC
- | - | TRBJ1-1 | TRBV7-2 | CASSLRGARGTEAFF | TGTGCCAGCAGCTTAAGGGGGGCTAGGGGTACTGAAGCTTTCTTT
- | few | TRBJ1-3 | TRBV6-2/TRBV6-3 | CASSNRDSSSGNTIYF | TGTGCCAGCAGTAACCGGGACTCCAGCTCTGGAAACACCATATATTTT
- | many | TRBJ1-1 | TRBV29-1 | CSAGPTTYNTEAFF | TGCAGCGCCGGCCCGACAACCTACAACACTGAAGCTTTCTTT
- | few | TRBJ2-4 | TRBV2 | CASSGGHRNIQYF | TGTGCCAGCAGTGGGGGACACCGAAACATTCAGTACTTC
- | many | TRBJ2-1 | TRBV5-1 | CASSLGGRVNEQFF | TGCGCCAGCAGCTTGGGGGGACGGGTCAATGAGCAGTTCTTC
- | few | TRBJ2-7 | TRBV10-3 | CAISETSPQAEQYF | TGTGCCATCAGTGAGACTAGCCCCCAGGCGGAGCAGTACTTC
- | few | TRBJ1-5 | TRBV13 | CAYKTGHQPQHF | TGTGCTTATAAAACAGGGCATCAGCCCCAGCATTTT
TRBD1 | many | TRBJ1-1 | TRBV30 | CAWSVLRDRGRDTEAFF | TGTGCCTGGAGTGTACTAAGGGACAGGGGGCGGGACACTGAAGCTTTCTTT
- | few | TRBJ1-1 | TRBV2 | CASRGDRNTEAFF | TGTGCCAGCAGAGGGGATCGGAACACTGAAGCTTTCTTT
TRBD1 | few | TRBJ1-1 | TRBV5-1 | CASSVRGTANTEAFF | TGCGCCAGCAGCGTGCGAGGGACAGCGAACACTGAAGCTTTCTTT
- | few | TRBJ2-7 | TRBV12-3/TRBV12-4 | CASSFRAQTYEQYF | TGTGCCAGCAGTTTCCGGGCCCAAACCTACGAGCAGTACTTC
TRBD1 | few | TRBJ1-1 | TRBV5-6 | CASSLFATGYTEAFF | TGTGCCAGCAGCTTGTTCGCGACAGGGTACACTGAAGCTTTCTTT
TRBD1 | many | TRBJ1-1 | TRBV7-2 | CASRPRTGKTEAFF | TGTGCCAGCAGACCACGGACAGGGAAGACTGAAGCTTTCTTT
TRBD2 | many | TRBJ2-3 | TRBV4-3 | CASSQMPGLAGGISSTDTQYF | TGCGCCAGCAGCCAAATGCCGGGACTAGCGGGAGGAATCTCTAGCACAGATACGCAGTATTTT
TRBD1 | - | TRBJ1-1 | TRBV5-1 | CASSPGQFMNTEAFF | TGCGCCAGCAGCCCGGGACAGTTTATGAACACTGAAGCTTTCTTT
- | few | TRBJ1-6 | TRBV7-9 | CASSLARDGHLHPNNSPLHF | TGTGCCAGCAGCTTAGCGAGGGATGGACACCTCCACCCCAATAATTCACCCCTCCACTTT
- | few | TRBJ2-1 | TRBV27 | CASSSRFEGLGGNEQFF | TGTGCCAGCAGTTCTCGCTTTGAGGGCCTGGGTGGTAATGAGCAGTTCTTC
TRBD1 | few | TRBJ1-1 | TRBV7-2 | CASSLRQGDLGAFF | TGTGCCAGCAGCTTGAGACAGGGAGATCTGGGGGCTTTCTTT
- | many | TRBJ1-2 | TRBV5-5 | CASSLVESGQLSRRYTF | TGTGCCAGCAGCTTGGTGGAATCTGGACAGCTGTCCCGTCGCTACACCTTC
- | many | TRBJ1-2 | TRBV4-1 | CASSQGGRNYGYTF | TGCGCCAGCAGCCAAGGGGGCAGGAACTATGGCTACACCTTC
- | - | TRBJ2-5 | TRBV12-3/TRBV12-4 | CASSFTGRETQYF | TGTGCCAGCAGTTTCACAGGGAGAGAGACCCAGTACTTC
- | many | TRBJ2-6 | TRBV10-3 | CATAPQGSGANVLTF | TGTGCCACCGCACCCCAGGGCTCTGGGGCCAACGTCCTGACTTTC
TRBD1 | few | TRBJ1-2 | TRBV15 | CATSRDKGTGSYGYTF | TGTGCCACCAGCAGAGATAAGGGGACAGGGTCCTATGGCTACACCTTC
- | many | TRBJ1-1 | TRBV7-9 | CASSFTDMNTEAFF | TGTGCCAGCAGCTTCACAGATATGAACACTGAAGCTTTCTTT
- | - | TRBJ1-6 | TRBV6-5 | CASSPGQLSRSPLHF | TGTGCCAGCAGTCCCGGACAGCTCTCTAGGTCACCCCTCCACTTT
- | many | TRBJ2-2 | TRBV30 | CAWSGAGYTGELFF | TGTGCCTGGAGTGGGGCGGGGTACACCGGGGAGCTGTTTTTT
- | many | TRBJ2-3 | TRBV29-1 | CSVRITDTQYF | TGCAGCGTGCGTATTACAGATACGCAGTATTTT
- | many | TRBJ2-6 | TRBV6-6 | CASDSGANVLTF | TGTGCCAGTGACTCTGGGGCCAACGTCCTGACTTTC
- | many | TRBJ2-5 | TRBV20-1 | CSARDFRFQETQYF | TGCAGTGCTAGAGATTTCAGATTCCAAGAGACCCAGTACTTC
- | - | TRBJ2-4 | TRBV18 | CASSPWGGQTAKNIQYF | TGTGCCAGCTCACCATGGGGGGGCCAGACGGCCAAAAACATTCAGTACTTC
- | many | TRBJ2-7 | TRBV25-1 | CASSFTGPGEQYF | TGTGCCAGCAGTTTTACAGGGCCTGGAGAGCAGTACTTC
TRBD2 | few | TRBJ2-7 | TRBV12-3/TRBV12-4 | CASSSNSGNSYEQYF | TGTGCCAGCAGTTCAAATAGCGGGAACTCCTACGAGCAGTACTTC
- | many | TRBJ2-5 | TRBV18 | CASSPPQETQYF | TGTGCCAGCTCACCACCTCAAGAGACCCAGTACTTC
- | - | TRBJ2-2 | TRBV5-4 | CASSFPGAGGELFF | TGTGCCAGCAGCTTTCCGGGGGCCGGCGGGGAGCTGTTTTTT
- | many | TRBJ2-2 | TRBV18 | CASSNQGSGELFF | TGTGCCAGCTCGAACCAGGGGTCCGGGGAGCTGTTTTTT
- | many | TRBJ1-2 | TRBV7-2 | CASSLGGLRNYGYTF | TGTGCCAGCAGCTTAGGAGGGCTACGGAACTATGGCTACACCTTC
- | many | TRBJ1-6 | TRBV7-9 | CASSAGPGSPLHF | TGTGCCAGCAGCGCAGGACCTGGATCACCCCTCCACTTT
- | many | TRBJ2-7 | TRBV12-3/TRBV12-4 | CASSSHSRDRSYEQYF | TGTGCCAGCAGTTCCCACTCTCGGGACCGATCCTACGAGCAGTACTTC
TRBD2 | many | TRBJ2-3 | TRBV7-3 | CASSSTPGIAGLEQYF | TGTGCCAGCAGCTCGACCCCCGGGATAGCGGGGTTAGAGCAGTATTTT
TRBD1 | many | TRBJ1-4 | TRBV29-1 | CSVAGGEKLFF | TGCAGCGTTGCAGGGGGAGAAAAACTGTTTTTT
TRBD2 | few | TRBJ2-7 | TRBV20-1 | CSAASLAGVLHEQYF | TGCAGTGCTGCCTCACTAGCGGGAGTACTCCACGAGCAGTACTTC
TRBD2 | - | TRBJ2-3 | TRBV18 | CASSPGGTGLARSTDTQYF | TGTGCCAGCTCACCAGGTGGTACCGGACTAGCGCGAAGCACAGATACGCAGTATTTT
- | - | TRBJ1-5 | TRBV6-6 | CASSYLTDNQPQHF | TGTGCCAGCAGTTACCTCACCGACAATCAGCCCCAGCATTTT
- | many | TRBJ1-1 | TRBV15 | CATSRDSFPARNTEAFF | TGTGCCACCAGCAGAGATAGCTTCCCGGCGAGGAACACTGAAGCTTTCTTT
TRBD2 | many | TRBJ2-1 | TRBV7-2 | CASSSGLAGGEQFF | TGTGCCAGCAGCTCGGGACTAGCGGGAGGGGAGCAGTTCTTC
- | - | TRBJ1-1 | TRBV3-1 | CASSQQESVRGTEAFF | TGTGCCAGCAGCCAGCAGGAATCGGTAAGAGGGACTGAAGCTTTCTTT
TRBD1 | - | TRBJ1-5 | TRBV12-3/TRBV12-4 | CASSSAGTANQPQHF | TGTGCCAGCAGTTCCGCCGGGACAGCGAATCAGCCCCAGCATTTT
- | few | TRBJ2-3 | TRBV7-8 | CASSLRLVADTQYF | TGTGCCAGCAGCTTAAGACTAGTGGCAGATACGCAGTATTTT
TRBD2 | - | TRBJ2-5 | TRBV10-3 | CAISRLAGEQETQYF | TGTGCCATCAGCCGACTAGCGGGGGAGCAAGAGACCCAGTACTTC
- | many | TRBJ2-3 | TRBV12-3/TRBV12-4 | CASSRDLQTQYF | TGTGCCAGCAGTAGGGACCTACAGACGCAGTATTTT
TRBD1 | - | TRBJ1-2 | TRBV2 | CASSLGQGMGYTF | TGTGCCAGCAGTCTAGGACAGGGGATGGGCTACACCTTC
TRBD1 | few | TRBJ2-7 | TRBV5-1 | CASAQRQGLSEQYF | TGCGCCAGCGCCCAGAGACAGGGGCTTTCTGAGCAGTACTTC
TRBD1 | many | TRBJ1-5 | TRBV5-1 | CASSIGTGANQPQHF | TGCGCCAGCAGCATTGGGACAGGGGCTAATCAGCCCCAGCATTTT